These T cell receptor beta chains were read from a single sample in a study of Graves' ophthalmopathy and Graves' hyperthyroidism. TCRdb ran MiXCR on the multiplex PCR reads and lists one entry per CDR3 protein. The table has more than 1,000,000 distinct CDR3 sequences, less than 45% seen once. The sequencing sample was made of peripheral blood or thyroid tissue (not recorded which). These receptors all stem from an adult man with Graves' hyperthyroidism. Both conserved end residues are part of each CDR3. The D gene is left open where the match is weak. Size is omitted from some rows. Given values are once, few, many or a class for expanded clones.

>TRBD1|TRBV7-2|TRBJ1-1|many
CASSPRTGGITEAFF
TGTGCCAGCAGCCCTCGGACAGGGGGCATCACTGAAGCTTTCTTT
>TRBD1|TRBV5-6|TRBJ1-4|many
CASSLGTGLEKLFF
TGTGCCAGCAGCTTGGGGACAGGGTTGGAAAAACTGTTTTTT
>.|TRBV19|TRBJ1-2|.
CASSISREYGYTF
TGTGCCAGTAGTATTTCCAGGGAATATGGCTACACCTTC
>.|TRBV5-1|TRBJ2-5|.
CASTPMQLQETQYF
TGCGCCAGCACCCCAATGCAACTCCAAGAGACCCAGTACTTC
>.|TRBV7-2|TRBJ2-5|few
CASSRQDGPMETQYF
TGTGCCAGCAGCCGACAGGACGGACCTATGGAGACCCAGTACTTC
>TRBD2|TRBV4-1|TRBJ2-5|.
CASSQEGPASGATQETQYF
TGCGCCAGCAGCCAAGAGGGGCCTGCTAGCGGGGCCACTCAAGAGACCCAGTACTTC
>.|TRBV6-6|TRBJ1-2|many
CASSYYREGYTF
TGTGCCAGCAGTTACTACAGGGAAGGCTACACCTTC
>.|TRBV7-2|TRBJ2-5|.
CASSLKTGSTQETQYF
TGTGCCAGCAGCTTAAAAACCGGATCCACCCAAGAGACCCAGTACTTC
>.|TRBV7-9|TRBJ1-2|many
CASTIMQDGGYTF
TGTGCCAGCACCATAATGCAGGACGGTGGCTACACCTTC
>.|TRBV5-6|TRBJ2-7|.
CASSLMVQGQREQYF
TGTGCCAGCAGCTTAATGGTACAGGGCCAGCGCGAGCAGTACTTC
>.|TRBV5-1|TRBJ2-7|.
CASSLANPQGGEQYF
TGCGCCAGCAGCTTGGCCAACCCCCAGGGGGGTGAGCAGTACTTC
>TRBD1|TRBV9|TRBJ1-2|few
CASSVGLPAGLTGVDDGYTF
TGTGCCAGCAGCGTAGGACTGCCAGCGGGATTGACAGGGGTGGACGATGGCTACACCTTC
>TRBD1|TRBV19|TRBJ2-5|.
CASSLAQRQGWETQYF
TGTGCCAGCAGCCTAGCACAGCGACAGGGTTGGGAGACCCAGTACTTC
>.|TRBV10-3|TRBJ2-5|.
CASSYRTGPGPTKETQYF
TGTGCCAGCAGTTACCGGACGGGACCGGGACCGACTAAAGAGACCCAGTACTTC
>.|TRBV5-1|TRBJ2-7|.
CASSPGPSDGAYEQYF
TGCGCCAGCAGCCCGGGACCTAGCGATGGAGCCTACGAGCAGTACTTC
>TRBD1|TRBV7-8|TRBJ1-6|.
CAGSQGVRGSDSPLHF
TGTGCCGGCAGCCAAGGGGTCAGGGGGTCGGATTCACCCCTCCACTTT
>.|TRBV19|TRBJ1-5|many
CASSTHRPGQPQHF
TGTGCCAGTAGTACACATCGGCCTGGGCAGCCCCAGCATTTT
>TRBD1|TRBV24-1|TRBJ2-5|many
CATIFRDRETQYF
TGTGCCACCATCTTCCGGGACAGAGAGACCCAGTACTTC
>.|TRBV6-2/TRBV6-3|TRBJ2-7|few
CASRQSVIRDASREQYF
TGTGCCAGCAGGCAGAGCGTCATCCGGGACGCCTCTAGGGAGCAGTACTTC
>.|TRBV25-1|TRBJ2-5|.
CASSEFPGQQETQYF
TGTGCCAGCAGTGAATTCCCGGGGCAGCAAGAGACCCAGTACTTC
>.|TRBV9|TRBJ2-6|many
CASSVGSLSGANVLTF
TGTGCCAGTAGTGTCGGTTCTCTCTCTGGGGCCAACGTCCTGACTTTC
>.|TRBV7-6|TRBJ1-5|many
CASSLDYSQPQHF
TGTGCCAGCAGCCTCGACTACTCTCAGCCCCAGCATTTT
>.|TRBV6-6|TRBJ1-5|few
CASRDGGQPQHF
TGTGCCAGCAGAGATGGTGGCCAGCCCCAGCATTTT
>TRBD1|TRBV10-2|TRBJ2-7|.
CASSEDEQGFYEQYF
TGCGCCAGCAGTGAGGACGAACAGGGGTTCTACGAGCAGTACTTC
>.|TRBV7-9|TRBJ1-6|.
CASSSGQSPLHF
TGTGCCAGCAGTTCGGGACAATCACCCCTCCACTTT
>.|TRBV20-1|TRBJ1-6|few
CSARGPRGDNSPLHF
TGCAGTGCTAGGGGCCCCCGGGGTGATAATTCACCCCTCCACTTT
>.|TRBV3-1|TRBJ2-5|.
CASSQQRQQETQYF
TGTGCCAGCAGCCAGCAGCGACAGCAAGAGACCCAGTACTTC
>TRBD1|TRBV9|TRBJ1-2|many
CASSVNPGGSNYGYTF
TGTGCCAGCAGCGTCAACCCAGGGGGCTCTAACTATGGCTACACCTTC
>.|TRBV9|TRBJ1-6|many
CASSSAGASYNSPLHF
TGTGCCAGCAGCTCTGCAGGAGCCTCCTATAATTCACCCCTCCACTTT
>.|TRBV7-2|TRBJ1-2|few
CASSLGALGYTF
TGTGCCAGCAGCTTGGGGGCGCTTGGCTACACCTTC
>TRBD1|TRBV4-3|TRBJ2-6|.
CASSQTGQSSGANVLTF
TGCGCCAGCAGCCAAACGGGACAGAGCTCTGGGGCCAACGTCCTGACTTTC
>.|TRBV7-2|TRBJ2-7|once
CASSLTHLPYEQYF
TGTGCCAGCAGCCTGACTCATCTCCCTTACGAGCAGTACTTC
>TRBD1|TRBV5-1|TRBJ2-2|many
CASSPTDRGTGELFF
TGCGCCAGCAGCCCAACGGACAGGGGCACCGGGGAGCTGTTTTTT
>.|TRBV20-1|TRBJ2-5|many
CSARNMAPEETQYF
TGCAGTGCTAGAAACATGGCCCCAGAAGAGACCCAGTACTTC
>.|TRBV20-1|TRBJ1-1|once
CSAKGGTTEAFF
TGCAGTGCTAAAGGGGGGACGACTGAAGCTTTCTTT
>.|TRBV28|TRBJ1-2|few
CASSTTDTYGYTF
TGTGCCAGCAGTACAACCGACACCTATGGCTACACCTTC
>TRBD1|TRBV2|TRBJ1-6|few
CASSPGDRGRDSPLHF
TGTGCCAGCTCACCGGGCGACAGGGGGCGAGATTCACCCCTCCACTTT
>.|TRBV12-3/TRBV12-4|TRBJ1-4|few
CASSYPTEGWDEKLFF
TGTGCCAGCAGTTACCCGACGGAGGGGTGGGATGAAAAACTGTTTTTT
>.|TRBV19|TRBJ2-7|few
CASSDRQGGEQYF
TGTGCCAGTAGCGACAGACAGGGAGGCGAGCAGTACTTC
>TRBD2|TRBV29-1|TRBJ2-5|many
CSVAGTSGGAGVETQYF
TGCAGCGTCGCCGGGACTAGCGGGGGGGCGGGGGTGGAGACCCAGTACTTC
>TRBD1|TRBV5-6|TRBJ1-4|once
CASWTGEVQEKLFF
TGTGCCAGCTGGACAGGGGAGGTGCAGGAAAAACTGTTTTTT
>TRBD1|TRBV4-3|TRBJ2-7|many
CASSQGNPGQGAREQYF
TGCGCCAGCAGCCAAGGGAATCCGGGACAGGGGGCGCGTGAGCAGTACTTC
>.|TRBV12-3/TRBV12-4|TRBJ1-4|.
CASTKNRANEKLFF
TGTGCCAGCACTAAAAACAGGGCTAATGAAAAACTGTTTTTT
>.|TRBV2|TRBJ2-2|many
CASSVPGPSNTGELFF
TGTGCCAGCAGCGTTCCTGGACCGTCGAACACCGGGGAGCTGTTTTTT
>.|TRBV10-3|TRBJ1-2|.
CAISAGMTVYYGYTF
TGTGCCATCAGTGCGGGGATGACAGTCTACTATGGCTACACCTTC
>.|TRBV7-8|TRBJ2-2|.
CASSGDTHTGELFF
TGTGCCAGCAGCGGGGACACCCACACCGGGGAGCTGTTTTTT
>TRBD1|TRBV6-6|TRBJ2-5|many
CASSSRRTGTETQYF
TGTGCCAGCAGTTCGCGACGGACAGGGACCGAGACCCAGTACTTC
>TRBD1|TRBV12-3/TRBV12-4|TRBJ1-5|many
CASSSGQGASQPQHF
TGTGCCAGCAGTTCGGGACAGGGGGCAAGTCAGCCCCAGCATTTT
>.|TRBV9|TRBJ1-2|many
CASSVEAGTPEGYTF
TGTGCCAGCAGCGTAGAAGCCGGAACGCCCGAGGGCTACACCTTC
>.|TRBV15|TRBJ2-7|many
CATSGEVLASGGEQYF
TGTGCCACCAGCGGGGAAGTACTAGCATCGGGTGGCGAGCAGTACTTC
>.|TRBV15|TRBJ2-5|.
CAAREMVWETQYF
TGTGCCGCCAGGGAAATGGTTTGGGAGACCCAGTACTTC
>TRBD1|TRBV5-1|TRBJ1-6|.
CASRTGDLYNSPLHF
TGCGCCAGCAGGACAGGGGACCTATATAATTCACCCCTCCACTTT
>.|TRBV25-1|TRBJ1-1|.
CASSDFTPNTEAFF
TGTGCCAGCAGTGATTTTACACCGAACACTGAAGCTTTCTTT